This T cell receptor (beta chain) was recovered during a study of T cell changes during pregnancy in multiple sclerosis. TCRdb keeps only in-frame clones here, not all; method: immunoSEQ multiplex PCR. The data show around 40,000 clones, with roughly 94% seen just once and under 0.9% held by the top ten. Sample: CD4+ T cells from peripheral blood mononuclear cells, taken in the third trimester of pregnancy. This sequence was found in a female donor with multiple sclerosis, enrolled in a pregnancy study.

The CDR3 DNA is TGTGCCAGCAGCTTAATTACGGCTAGCGGGAGGGAGCTGTTTTTT. Translating gives CASSLITASGRELFF. This chain links TRBV7-3 with TRBJ2-2, with 9 bases lining up with TRBD2. The CDR3 spans 15 residues. Looked up from germline, CDR1 is SGHTA and CDR2 is FQGTGA. V trimming: 1 base; J trimming: 9 bases; junction bases outside the gene matches: 6.